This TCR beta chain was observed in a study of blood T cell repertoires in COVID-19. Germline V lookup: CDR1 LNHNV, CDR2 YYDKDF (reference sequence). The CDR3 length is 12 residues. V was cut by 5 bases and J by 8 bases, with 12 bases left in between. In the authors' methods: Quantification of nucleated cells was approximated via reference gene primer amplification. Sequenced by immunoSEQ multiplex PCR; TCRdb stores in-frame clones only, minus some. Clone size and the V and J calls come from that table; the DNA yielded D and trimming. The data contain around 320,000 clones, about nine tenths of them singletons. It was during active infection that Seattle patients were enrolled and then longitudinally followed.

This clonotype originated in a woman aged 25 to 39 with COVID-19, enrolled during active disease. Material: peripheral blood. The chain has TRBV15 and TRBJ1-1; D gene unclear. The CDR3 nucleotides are TGTGCCACCAGCGCACGGGAAGGGGAAGCTTTCTTT. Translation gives CATSAREGEAFF.